This entry concerns a single TCR beta chain. Original processing notes: Amplification from reference gene primers served as the basis for estimated nucleated cell counts. Clones were read by immunoSEQ multiplex PCR, and TCRdb kept only the in-frame ones, dropping some. V, J and clone size were drawn from that table, and D and trimming were deduced from the DNA. The sample shows fewer than 350,000 clones, roughly 89% of them seen only once. This record belongs to a study of blood T cell repertoires in COVID-19. Study at large: The United States, Italy and Spain provided the acute and convalescent COVID-19 samples.

Trimming stripped 1 base from V and 0 bases from J, with 9 bases between. Germline lookup yields CDR1 LNHDA and CDR2 SQIVND (reference sequence). The CDR3 length is 15 residues. Clinical history reported by participants formed the basis on which cohorts were assigned. Recovered Cohort 3 donors showed two negative PCRs, clearance, or symptom resolution. The genes are TRBV19 and TRBJ1-1; possibly TRBD1 for D (5 bases). The sequence derives from a woman between 40 and 50 years old who had recovered from COVID-19. The material sequenced was PBMCs or T cells enriched from blood (not recorded which). The CDR3 loop is CASSIGAGMNTEAFF. DNA of the CDR3: TGTGCCAGTAGTATAGGGGCAGGGATGAACACTGAAGCTTTCTTT. Variable domain in full (rest from reference TRBV19 and TRBJ1-1): DGGITQSPKYLFRKEGQNVTLSCEQNLNHDAMYWYRQDPGQGLRLIYYSQIVNDFQKGDIAEGYSVSREKKESFPLTVTSAQKNPTAFYLCASSIGAGMNTEAFFGQGTRLTVV.